A single sample is the source of the 32 T cell receptor beta chains below, sequenced in a study of beta chain features in type 1 diabetes. The study's findings and limits: Type 1 diabetes patients had TCRB CDR3s that were shorter (moderately but significantly so) in all four CD4+ subsets.

Investigators reverse transcribed all isolated RNA, so they sequenced expressed TCRB transcripts. Method: immunoSEQ multiplex PCR; TCRdb's copy keeps in-frame clones and lacks some. The sample holds 640,000 or so clones, about an eighth seen once. No antigen is known for these receptors. The sample was naive CD4+ T cells from blood. The receptors here all came from a man in his late teens or twenties with type 1 diabetes.

With regard to this clone: The same CDR3 also results from other DNA sequences found in this sample. The chain is built from TRBV10-3 and TRBJ1-5, with D hard to call. The germline V and J ends were trimmed by 3 bases and 0 bases, with 3 bases remaining between them. This CDR3 is 13 amino acids long. Germline values: CDR1 ENHRY, CDR2 SYGVKD. For the CDR3, the DNA is TGTGCCATCAGTGAAGATAGCAATCAGCCCCAGCATTTT. Protein: CAISEDSNQPQHF.

This clone was detected a few times. The chain has TRBV5-4 and TRBJ2-2; a possible D gene is TRBD2 (7 bases). The CDR3 has 16 amino acids. Germline V lookup: CDR1 SGHNT, CDR2 YYREEE (reference sequence). The ends were cut back, 1 base at V and 2 bases at J, with 12 bases in the middle. The CDR3 DNA reads TGTGCCAGCAGCTTGATGGCGGGGGCAAACACCGGGGAGCTGTTTTTT. Translation gives CASSLMAGANTGELFF.

This chain links TRBV29-1 with TRBJ1-1; D not certain. The CDR3 runs 13 residues. Germline CDR1 reads SQVTM; CDR2 reads ANQGSEA. Between the trimmed V and J ends, which lost 7 bases and 1 base, there was a span of 13 bases. CDR3 bases: TGCAGCGATCTTCCAGAGGGGAACACTGAAGCTTTCTTT. It is translated as CSDLPEGNTEAFF.

This clone was seen a handful of times. This rearrangement joins TRBV7-2 to TRBJ2-6, with 8 bases fitting TRBD1. Germline CDR1 SGHTA, CDR2 FQGNSA. After removal of 1 base from V and 2 bases from J, the junction contained 7 bases not matched to a gene. There are 18 residues in the CDR3. The DNA of the CDR3 is TGTGCCAGCAGCTTAGATTGGCAGGGGGCGGCTGGGGCCAACGTCCTGACTTTC. The encoded protein is CASSLDWQGAAGANVLTF.

This sequence joins TRBV5-1 and TRBJ2-1, with 7 bases fitting TRBD1. There are 15 residues in the CDR3. Germline loops: CDR1 SGHRS, CDR2 YFSETQ. V lost 4 bases and J lost 7; bases outside the gene matches: 11. Here the CDR3 reads CASSPPQGTPNEQFF. The CDR3 DNA sequence: TGCGCCAGCAGCCCGCCACAGGGGACCCCGAATGAGCAGTTCTTC.

This clone was seen a few times. This chain joins TRBV7-9 and TRBJ1-5, with 7 bases that match TRBD1. The CDR3 has 14 amino acids. CDR1 is SEHNR and CDR2 is FQNEAQ in the germline V gene (reference sequence). The V gene end was trimmed by 4 bases and the J gene end by 4 bases; junction bases not matched to a gene: 4. CDR3 DNA: TGTGCCAGCAGCTCCAGGGGGAGGAATCAGCCCCAGCATTTT. Translating it yields CASSSRGRNQPQHF.

A few counts support this clone. The chain links TRBV2 to TRBJ1-1; D remains unclear. The V gene's germline CDR1 is SNHLY and CDR2 FYNNEI. Between the trimmed V and J ends, which lost 4 bases and 1 base, there was a span of 10 bases. This CDR3 is 14 amino acids long. As DNA, the CDR3 is TGTGCCAGCAGTGGTACCGTAGCGAACACTGAAGCTTTCTTT. It codes for CASSGTVANTEAFF.

This clone was seen more than once but under ten times. In the same sample, other DNA sequences code for this CDR3. The chain employs TRBV5-1 and TRBJ2-5; 7 positions match TRBD1. V dropped 1 base and J dropped 3; count of bases not matched to a gene: 3. Germline V gene lookup returns CDR1 SGHRS and CDR2 YFSETQ. The CDR3 is 14 amino acids. The CDR3 loop is CASSLTGTEETQYF. In DNA form, the CDR3 reads TGCGCCAGCAGCTTGACTGGGACAGAAGAGACCCAGTACTTC.

J is TRBJ1-6 and V is TRBV10-3, with no clear D. The CDR3 is 13 amino acids. The germline V and J ends were trimmed by 3 bases and 10 bases, with 10 bases remaining between them. Germline V gene data show CDR1 as ENHRY and CDR2 as SYGVKD. CDR3 residues: CAISESGESPLHF. In DNA, the CDR3 is TGTGCCATCAGTGAATCAGGTGAATCACCCCTCCACTTT.

There are a few counts of this clone. J is TRBJ1-5 and V is TRBV19; no clear D. The CDR3 is made up of 13 amino acids. V was cut by 3 bases and J by 4 bases, with 7 bases left in between. Germline V gene data show CDR1 as LNHDA and CDR2 as SQIVND (reference sequence). The CDR3 coding sequence is TGTGCCAGTAGTATGTATCCTAATCAGCCCCAGCATTTT. The encoded protein is CASSMYPNQPQHF.

The table lists this clone with a few counts. The CDR3 spells CAISGEGRRNEQFF. For the CDR3, the DNA is TGTGCCATCAGCGGGGAGGGCAGGCGGAATGAGCAGTTCTTC. The genes are TRBV10-3 and TRBJ2-1; 7 nucleotides match TRBD2. The CDR3 consists of 14 residues. The ends lost 6 bases at V and 7 bases at J; junction bases unmatched: 9. Per the germline V gene, CDR1 is ENHRY and CDR2 is SYGVKD.

This clone was seen a few times. CDR3 loop: CASSKDRTYQPQHF. The CDR3 DNA reads TGTGCCAGCAGCAAGGACAGGACCTATCAGCCCCAGCATTTT. This chain connects TRBV21-1 to TRBJ1-5; the table's TRBD1 call for D was not verified on the DNA. TRBV21-1 is deemed a pseudogene. The CDR3 runs to 14 residues.

About this clone itself: Other DNA sequences of this sample code for an identical CDR3. The rearrangement links TRBV30 to TRBJ1-1, with D possibly being TRBD1 (5 bases). The V gene lost 2 bases and the J gene lost 4 bases, with 11 bases spanning the gap. Germline V gene lookup returns CDR1 GTSNPN and CDR2 SVGIG (reference sequence). CDR3 length: 13 residues. The CDR3 DNA is TGTGCCTGGAGTACGGGGGTGAGCACTGAAGCTTTCTTT. This codes for CAWSTGVSTEAFF.

This chain joins TRBV10-3 and TRBJ1-2; a possible D gene is TRBD1 (5 bases). The V and J ends lost 0 bases and 8 bases respectively, with 10 bases between them. Germline V gives CDR1 ENHRY, CDR2 SYGVKD. The CDR3 spans 13 residues. The CDR3 region has the DNA TGTGCCATCAGTGAGTCAGGGGATCAAGGCTACACCTTC. This translates into CAISESGDQGYTF.

This clone was detected a few times. The rearrangement links TRBV25-1 to TRBJ1-2, with D possibly TRBD1 on 5 matching bases. The CDR3 consists of 14 residues. V lost 2 bases to trimming and J lost 2 bases, with 9 bases between them. Per the germline V gene, CDR1 is MGHDK and CDR2 is SYGVNS. This CDR3 is CASSEGRGNYGYTF. CDR3 DNA: TGTGCCAGCAGTGAAGGGAGGGGCAACTATGGCTACACCTTC.

In this sample, this clone turned up a few times. The chain has TRBV29-1 and TRBJ2-4; TRBD1 is a possible D gene (7 bases). Trimming shortened V by 7 bases and J by 16 bases, and 20 bases separated the two germline ends. Germline CDR1 SQVTM, CDR2 ANQGSEA. The CDR3 has 11 amino acids. The CDR3 bases are TGCAGCGGGCGGGACAGCGAAGGGGCATACTTC. Its translation is CSGRDSEGAYF.

Comments on this clone: The same CDR3 is also encoded by other DNA sequences in this sample. This chain uses TRBV5-1 with TRBJ2-3, with TRBD1 matching over 9 bases. This CDR3 contains 14 residues. The ends lost 4 bases at V and 3 bases at J; junction bases unmatched: 3. From germline, CDR1 is SGHRS and CDR2 YFSETQ. CDR3 protein: CASSPQGATDTQYF. The CDR3 DNA sequence: TGCGCCAGCAGCCCACAGGGGGCGACAGATACGCAGTATTTT.

This clone was seen a handful of times. V and J are TRBV19 and TRBJ2-3; possibly TRBD2 for D (5 bases). From germline, CDR1 is LNHDA and CDR2 SQIVND (reference sequence). This CDR3 has 12 amino acids. The V end lost 3 bases, the J end lost 5 bases, and 6 bases lay between the germline ends. CDR3 sequence (DNA): TGTGCCAGTAGTATGGCGGGAGATACGCAGTATTTT. Encoded protein: CASSMAGDTQYF.

In its sample, this clone was seen a few times. The rearrangement joins TRBV27 to TRBJ2-7; D could derive from TRBD1 or TRBD2 (6 bases each). V lost 5 bases and J 7 bases, leaving 12 bases between the germline ends. CDR1 MNHEY and CDR2 SMNVEV come from the germline V gene (reference sequence). The CDR3 is 12 amino acids. CDR3 protein: CASSRGGREQYF. CDR3 coding DNA: TGTGCCAGCAGTCGAGGGGGGCGGGAGCAGTACTTC.

This clone showed up just a few times. This chain's CDR3 is CASSERDQPQHF. CDR3 nucleotides: TGTGCCAGCAGTGAAAGGGATCAGCCCCAGCATTTT. The V call is TRBV6-1, the J call TRBJ1-5; D unresolved. The CDR3 loop spans 12 amino acids. The V end lost 2 bases, the J end lost 5 bases, and 4 bases lay between the germline ends. Germline V gene sequence: CDR1 MNHNS, CDR2 SASEGT.

This clone was counted between two and nine times. CDR3 region: CASSFRTGPLYGYTF. CDR3 nucleotides: TGTGCCAGCAGCTTTCGGACAGGGCCCCTATATGGCTACACCTTC. The rearrangement joins TRBV5-6 to TRBJ1-2; 8 positions agree with TRBD1. This CDR3 is 15 amino acids long. V was clipped by 2 bases and J by 5 bases; unmatched bases: 8. Germline-derived CDR1 and CDR2 are SGHDT and YYEEEE. Together with reference TRBV5-6 and TRBJ1-2, the CDR3 gives the full variable domain: DAGVTQSPTHLIKTRGQQVTLRCSPKSGHDTVSWYQQALGQGPQFIFQYYEEEERQRGNFPDRFSGHQFPNYSSELNVNALLLGDSALYLCASSFRTGPLYGYTFGSGTRLTVV.

The rearrangement links TRBV6-5 to TRBJ2-1; 14 nucleotides align to TRBD2. V dropped 6 bases and J dropped 9; count of bases not matched to a gene: 4. CDR1 and CDR2 (germline): MNHEY, SVGAGI. This CDR3 spans 14 amino acids. The CDR3 DNA reads TGTGCCAGCAGCCAGACTAGCGGGGGGGTTGAGCAGTTCTTC. Translated, it gives CASSQTSGGVEQFF.

This sequence joins TRBV7-9 and TRBJ2-1, with 14 nucleotides matching TRBD2. Unmatched junction bases numbered 2, after V lost 7 bases and J lost 0 bases. This CDR3 has 16 amino acids. Germline CDR1 and CDR2: SEHNR and FQNEAQ (reference sequence). DNA for the CDR3: TGTGCCAGCACCGGACTAGCGGGGGGCTCCTACAATGAGCAGTTCTTC. This gives the protein CASTGLAGGSYNEQFF.

This chain uses TRBV28 with TRBJ1-4; D is unresolved. The V gene lost 2 bases and the J gene lost 8 bases, with 9 bases spanning the gap. CDR1 and CDR2 (germline): MDHEN, SYDVKM. The CDR3 spans 13 residues. CDR3 protein: CASSLTTLEKLFF. CDR3 nucleotide sequence: TGTGCCAGCAGTTTAACCACCCTCGAAAAACTGTTTTTT.

This clone was found a few times. This rearrangement joins TRBV7-2 to TRBJ2-3, with 12 nucleotides matching TRBD2. Germline CDR1 reads SGHTA; CDR2 reads FQGNSA. There are 19 residues in the CDR3. The V gene end was trimmed by 1 base and the J gene end by 1 base; junction bases not matched to a gene: 9. CDR3 residues: CASSLVYLAGGPGTDTQYF. CDR3 sequence (DNA): TGTGCCAGCAGCTTAGTGTATCTAGCGGGGGGGCCGGGCACAGATACGCAGTATTTT.

The chain joins TRBV18 to TRBJ2-7; D is possibly TRBD2 (6 bases). The CDR3 is made up of 16 amino acids. The germline gives CDR1 KGHSH, CDR2 LQKENI. Trimming shortened V by 0 bases and J by 2 bases, and 14 bases separated the two germline ends. The CDR3 DNA reads TGTGCCAGCTCACCACCGGGACGGAGGGGAGCCTACGAGCAGTACTTC. This gives the protein CASSPPGRRGAYEQYF. The whole variable domain, remainder taken from reference TRBV18 and TRBJ2-7, is NAGVMQNPRHLVRRRGQEARLRCSPMKGHSHVYWYRQLPEEGLKFMVYLQKENIIDESGMPKERFSAEFPKEGPSILRIQQVVRGDSAAYFCASSPPGRRGAYEQYFGPGTRLTVT.

This clone was picked up a small number of times. This chain connects TRBV6-5 to TRBJ2-7, with 7 bases aligning to TRBD1. This CDR3 has 15 amino acids. Germline CDR1 is MNHEY and CDR2 is SVGAGI. V dropped 5 bases and J dropped 2; count of bases not matched to a gene: 9. The CDR3 region is CASSPDRDVTYEQYF. The CDR3 DNA is TGTGCCAGCAGTCCCGACAGGGACGTTACCTACGAGCAGTACTTC.

This clone has more than one count but fewer than ten. This chain uses TRBV25-1 with TRBJ2-1; tentatively, D is TRBD1 (5 bases). Trimming stripped 3 bases from V and 12 bases from J, with 12 bases between. Germline V gene lookup returns CDR1 MGHDK and CDR2 SYGVNS. The CDR3 sequence is 12 residues long. In DNA, the CDR3 is TGTGCCAGCAGTGAGCAGGGCTTAGGGCAGTTCTTC. It is translated as CASSEQGLGQFF. Filled out from reference TRBV25-1 and TRBJ2-1, the complete variable domain reads EADIYQTPRYLVIGTGKKITLECSQTMGHDKMYWYQQDPGMELHLIHYSYGVNSTEKGDLSSESTVSRIRTEHFPLTLESARPSHTSQYLCASSEQGLGQFFGPGTRLTVL.

This clone has a handful of counts. This chain uses TRBV4-1 with TRBJ1-1, with D possibly TRBD1 on 5 matching bases. With 4 bases removed from V and 0 bases from J, the gap between germline ends came to 15 bases. The CDR3 has 16 residues. Per germline, CDR1 MGHRA and CDR2 YSYEKL. CDR3 coding DNA: TGCGCCAGCAGCCGGGGGACGGACCTTATGAACACTGAAGCTTTCTTT. It yields the protein CASSRGTDLMNTEAFF.

V and J are TRBV27 and TRBJ2-7; D is uncertain. V was cut by 3 bases and J by 2 bases, with 14 bases left in between. The germline gives CDR1 MNHEY, CDR2 SMNVEV (reference sequence). This CDR3 region has 15 residues. The CDR3 bases are TGTGCCAGCAGTTTTGTGACCCCCGAACCCTACGAGCAGTACTTC. Its translation: CASSFVTPEPYEQYF.

The table lists this clone with a few counts. The chain links TRBV29-1 to TRBJ1-1; D ambiguous. The CDR3 covers 11 residues. The V gene lost 5 bases and the J gene lost 4 bases, with 8 bases spanning the gap. Germline-derived CDR1 and CDR2 are SQVTM and ANQGSEA. In DNA form, the CDR3 reads TGCAGCGTTACCCCGGCCACTGAAGCTTTCTTT. The encoded protein is CSVTPATEAFF.

The gene calls are TRBV11-2 and TRBJ2-5, with 11 nucleotides matching TRBD2. The CDR3 is 16 residues long. The V and J ends lost 5 bases and 0 bases, in that order; junction bases with no gene match: 5. Germline V gene sequence: CDR1 SGHAT, CDR2 FQNNGV. In DNA, the CDR3 is TGTGCCAGCAGCCCCGGGACTAGCGGTTACCAAGAGACCCAGTACTTC. Translating gives CASSPGTSGYQETQYF.